Listed below are T cell receptor beta chains from one sample, sequenced in a study of T cells after yellow fever vaccination. TCRdb reprocessed the 5' RACE reads with MiXCR, giving one entry per CDR3 protein. The repertoire holds some 350,000 distinct CDR3 sequences, with under 14% as singletons. Source: PBMCs, taken on the day of the first yellow fever vaccination. Receptors were obtained from a man between 18 and 35 years old who received the YFV17D yellow fever vaccine. Each CDR3 is given with its conserved first and last residue. The D gene is left open where the match is weak. Size tells how often a clone was seen (once, few, many) or the class of an expanded clone, and some rows leave it out.

j_call d_call clone_size v_call cdr3_nt cdr3_aa
TRBJ1-4 TRBD1 few TRBV10-3 TGTGCCACAACTCCCGGGACAGGGGGCGAAAAACTGTTTTTT CATTPGTGGEKLFF
TRBJ2-1 . many TRBV5-1 TGCGCCAGCAGCTTCGGCGGGGGCGACAATGAGCAGTTCTTC CASSFGGGDNEQFF
TRBJ1-2 . few TRBV6-1 TGTGCCAGCAGTGAAGATTTCGGCTACACCTTC CASSEDFGYTF
TRBJ2-3 TRBD2 . TRBV20-1 TGCAGTGCTAGAGTGAGCGGGGGGGCAGATACGCAGTATTTT CSARVSGGADTQYF
TRBJ1-5 . few TRBV5-1 TGCGCCAGCGCCCCGGACGCGAATCAGCCCCAGCATTTT CASAPDANQPQHF
TRBJ2-3 TRBD1 few TRBV2 TGTGCCAGCAGTGGACCGGCGGAGGAGGGACAGGAAGGACCCCAAGCCACAGATACGCAGTATTTT CASSGPAEEGQEGPQATDTQYF
TRBJ2-1 . few TRBV5-1 TGCGCCAGCAGCTTGCGCGGCTACCACTCCTACAATGAGCAGTTCTTC CASSLRGYHSYNEQFF
TRBJ2-3 . few TRBV20-1 TGCAGTGCTAGGCTACTAGATTCGGTAGATACGCAGTATTTT CSARLLDSVDTQYF
TRBJ2-1 . . TRBV7-2 TGTGCCAGCAGCTTAGGGTCGGTCACCTACAATGAGCAGTTCTTC CASSLGSVTYNEQFF
TRBJ2-1 . many TRBV7-2 TGTGCCAGCAGCTACCAGGGTAGGGGTGAGCAGTTCTTC CASSYQGRGEQFF
TRBJ1-3 TRBD1 few TRBV20-1 TGCAGTGCCAACCAGGGGGGGACTGGAAACACCATATATTTT CSANQGGTGNTIYF
TRBJ2-1 . few TRBV5-5 TGTGCCAGCAGCTCGTTGGCCTACAATGAGCAGTTCTTC CASSSLAYNEQFF
TRBJ2-6 . . TRBV4-2 TGTGCCAGCGGCGGGTTCTCCGGGGCCAACGTCCTGACTTTC CASGGFSGANVLTF
TRBJ2-3 . many TRBV2 TGTGCCAGCAGACGGCCGGGGCCAGATACGCAGTATTTT CASRRPGPDTQYF
TRBJ2-3 . many TRBV10-3 TGTGCCATCAGTGATTTTAGGGGAGATACGCAGTATTTT CAISDFRGDTQYF
TRBJ2-1 . . TRBV19 TGTGCCAGTAGCAGGGGACACCCCTACAATGAGCAGTTCTTC CASSRGHPYNEQFF
TRBJ2-1 . . TRBV7-9 TGTGCCAGCAGCTTAGCTAGCTGGGTCAATGAGCAGTTCTTC CASSLASWVNEQFF
TRBJ2-2 . few TRBV6-1 TGTGCCAGCCCCTCACCTTGGACTACACTACAGACCGGGGAGCTGTTTTTT CASPSPWTTLQTGELFF
TRBJ2-3 TRBD2 many TRBV6-2/TRBV6-3 TGTGCCAGCAGTTCTAAGGAGGCGGGGGAGAGCACAGATACGCAGTATTTT CASSSKEAGESTDTQYF
TRBJ2-1 TRBD2 . TRBV12-3/TRBV12-4 TGTGCCAGCGGACTAGCGGGAGTCCTGTTCTTC CASGLAGVLFF
TRBJ2-3 . . TRBV5-8 TGTGCCAGCAGCCCGGACCTCAGGGAGGATACGCAGTATTTT CASSPDLREDTQYF
TRBJ1-4 . few TRBV20-1 TGCAGTGCAGCCCCCGGGGGTGGGGCTAATGAAAAACTGTTTTTT CSAAPGGGANEKLFF
TRBJ2-3 . . TRBV7-2 TGTGCCAGCAGCCCAAACTACAGGGCCTCCACAGATACGCAGTATTTT CASSPNYRASTDTQYF
TRBJ2-3 . many TRBV9 TGTGCCAGCAGCTCGCGGGTTATCACAGATACGCAGTATTTT CASSSRVITDTQYF
TRBJ2-3 . many TRBV29-1 TGCAGCGTTGGCGACGATACGCAGTATTTT CSVGDDTQYF
TRBJ2-1 TRBD2 . TRBV7-2 TGTGCCAGCAGCTTAGCCGGGGGGGCTAAAGAGCAGTTCTTC CASSLAGGAKEQFF
TRBJ2-2 TRBD1 . TRBV12-3/TRBV12-4 TGTGCCAGCACCCGGACAGGGGACACCGGGGAGCTGTTTTTT CASTRTGDTGELFF
TRBJ2-7 TRBD1 few TRBV20-1 TGCAGTGCTAGGGGGGACAGGGGGACCTACGAGCAGTACTTC CSARGDRGTYEQYF
TRBJ2-7 TRBD2 few TRBV11-1 TGTGCCAGCAGCTTCCATTGGGGGGGCTACGAGCAGTACTTC CASSFHWGGYEQYF
TRBJ1-2 . . TRBV29-1 TGCAGCGTTGTGGAGGGTAACTATGGCTACACCTTC CSVVEGNYGYTF
TRBJ2-5 . . TRBV5-4 TGTGCCAGCAGCTCAACCCCCGCCGGGGCGCCCAGAGAGACCCAGTACTTC CASSSTPAGAPRETQYF
TRBJ1-4 . . TRBV7-2 TGTGCCAGCAGCTTGGGTCTACTGGATGAAAAACTGTTTTTT CASSLGLLDEKLFF
TRBJ1-1 . . TRBV6-2/TRBV6-3 TGTGCCAGCTCAGTGGGGTTCCCTGAAGCTTTCTTT CASSVGFPEAFF
TRBJ1-5 . many TRBV7-2 TGTGCCAGCAGCCACGGGGGGGAAAGTCAGCCCCAGCATTTT CASSHGGESQPQHF
TRBJ2-1 . few TRBV19 TGTGCATCTCGGAGGGGTCACGAGCAGTTCTTC CASRRGHEQFF
TRBJ2-2 . . TRBV20-1 TGCAGTGCTAGAGATTCCCAGGCGGGCACCGGGGAGCTGTTTTTT CSARDSQAGTGELFF
TRBJ1-2 . many TRBV12-3/TRBV12-4 TGTGCCAGTTTCAGGGGTTTTAACTATGGCTACACCTTC CASFRGFNYGYTF
TRBJ2-7 . . TRBV12-3/TRBV12-4 TGTGCCAGCAGCCCTATGCTGGCGCAGGTCAACGAGCAGTACTTC CASSPMLAQVNEQYF
TRBJ1-1 . . TRBV11-2 TGTGCCAGCAGCTTGGGGGAGGCCGGAGCTTTCTTT CASSLGEAGAFF
TRBJ1-2 TRBD1 few TRBV5-6 TGTGCCAGCAGATTCGGGACAGGTGGCTACACCTTC CASRFGTGGYTF
TRBJ1-1 . . TRBV10-3 TGTGCCTCAGGTGACAGAGACACTGAAGCTTTCTTT CASGDRDTEAFF
TRBJ2-1 . . TRBV12-3/TRBV12-4 TGTGCCAGCATACTAGCCTCTGGTAATGAGCAGTTCTTC CASILASGNEQFF
TRBJ1-1 TRBD1 . TRBV6-1 TGTGCCAGCTCCTCGGACAGGGGGCTTGGTGGTACTGAAGCTTTCTTT CASSSDRGLGGTEAFF
TRBJ2-5 . few TRBV7-6 TGTGCCAGCAGCTCCTTAGGGGCCGACAGCCAAGAGACCCAGTACTTC CASSSLGADSQETQYF
TRBJ2-2 TRBD1 . TRBV7-3 TGTGCCAGCAGCTGGACAGGGGGCTACACCGGGGAGCTGTTTTTT CASSWTGGYTGELFF
TRBJ2-4 TRBD2 . TRBV12-3/TRBV12-4 TGTGCCAGCAGTACGCTAGCGGGGGGGCTTGGCAAAAACATTCAGTACTTC CASSTLAGGLGKNIQYF
TRBJ2-1 TRBD2 once TRBV20-1 TGCTGCGCTAGAGATAGGGGACTAGCGGGGGCCCCCAATGAGCAGTTCTTC CCARDRGLAGAPNEQFF
TRBJ1-1 . . TRBV28 TGTGCCAGCAGTTACCGGAGGGCGGACACTGAAGCTTTCTTT CASSYRRADTEAFF
TRBJ1-2 . . TRBV7-9 TGTGCCAGCAGCTTAGTAGGTGATAATGGCTACACCTTC CASSLVGDNGYTF
TRBJ2-3 TRBD2 many TRBV5-1 TGCGCCAGCACTCCTAGCGGGGGTTCCGCCGGTACGCAGTATTTT CASTPSGGSAGTQYF
TRBJ2-3 TRBD1 many TRBV12-3/TRBV12-4 TGTGCCAGCAGTTTAGGCCTGGGACAGGGCTTTACAGATACGCAGTATTTT CASSLGLGQGFTDTQYF